Below, 12 T cell receptor beta chains from the same sample are listed, as sequenced in a study of long-term antiretroviral therapy in people with HIV. The immunoSEQ assay was v3.0, run at survey level. Using immunoSEQ multiplex PCR, the repertoire was profiled, and TCRdb retains in-frame clones only, with some absent. The sample includes fewer than 45,000 clones, 75% to 85% of them seen just once. The sequencing here drew on unsorted PBMCs, taken 3.4 years after starting antiretroviral therapy. Every receptor here comes from a man in his thirties or forties with HIV.

The rearrangement links TRBV28 to TRBJ2-4; the D gene is possibly TRBD1 (5 bases). The CDR3 spans 15 residues. Germline V gene sequence: CDR1 MDHEN, CDR2 SYDVKM. V was trimmed by 5 bases and J by 5 bases, leaving 16 bases between them. Written as DNA, the CDR3 is TGTGCCAGCAGTAAGGACACGCGAATCCAAAACATTCAGTACTTC. This translates into CASSKDTRIQNIQYF.

The chain couples TRBV27 to TRBJ2-3, with 10 bases matching TRBD2. The CDR3 consists of 13 residues. The V gene's germline CDR1 is MNHEY and CDR2 SMNVEV (reference sequence). The junction had 2 bases not matched to a gene; V was cut back by 6 bases and J by 5 bases. CDR3 sequence reads: CASSGTSEDTQYF. In nucleotides, the CDR3 is TGTGCCAGCAGCGGGACTAGCGAAGATACGCAGTATTTT.

The chain carries TRBV29-1 and TRBJ1-2; 7 bases line up with TRBD1. The V segment lost 3 bases and the J segment 3 bases; nucleotides outside the gene matches: 19. There are 18 residues in the CDR3. Germline V gene lookup returns CDR1 SQVTM and CDR2 ANQGSEA. The CDR3 protein is CSVEREQGQTSYYYGYTF. The CDR3 DNA reads as TGCAGCGTTGAGAGGGAGCAGGGACAGACCTCGTATTACTATGGCTACACCTTC.

In the case of this clone: Other DNA sequences within the sample encode an identical CDR3. The chain employs TRBV5-6 and TRBJ2-2, with no clear D. V gave up 4 bases and J gave up 3 bases, with 4 bases separating them. The CDR3 has 12 amino acids. Germline loops: CDR1 SGHDT, CDR2 YYEEEE. CDR3 nucleotides: TGTGCCAGCAGCCTCTACACCGGGGAGCTGTTTTTT. Its translation: CASSLYTGELFF.

V usage is TRBV6-5 and J usage is TRBJ1-2; 10 bases fit TRBD1. V gave up 2 bases and J gave up 7 bases; unmatched junction bases: 10. The germline V gene has CDR1 MNHEY and CDR2 SVGAGI. The length of the CDR3 is 16 residues. DNA for the CDR3: TGTGCCAGCAGTTACGACGACAGGGGGCTAGCCGGTGGCTACACCTTC. Its translation is CASSYDDRGLAGGYTF.

The chain combines TRBV23-1 with TRBJ1-2; possibly TRBD1 for D (5 bases). TRBV23-1 is an open reading frame, and its role is uncertain. V lost 7 bases and J 5 bases, leaving 20 bases between the germline ends. The CDR3 length is 15 residues. The DNA of the CDR3 is TGCGCCAGCACTCTAGTTGGGGGAGGGGTATATGGCTACACCTTC. Protein: CASTLVGGGVYGYTF.

The rearrangement uses TRBV7-9 and TRBJ2-1; 7 nucleotides agree with TRBD1. Trimming took 4 bases from V and 8 from J; bases not matched to a gene: 8. The CDR3 totals 14 residues. Germline CDR1 reads SEHNR; CDR2 reads FQNEAQ (reference sequence). Here the CDR3 DNA reads TGTGCCAGCAGCTCCGGGACAGTTTTCGATGAGCAGTTCTTC. It encodes CASSSGTVFDEQFF.

The rearrangement uses TRBV28 and TRBJ2-1, with 8 bases matching TRBD1. V shed 6 bases and J 9 bases; nucleotides not matched to a gene: 10. Germline CDR1 reads MDHEN; CDR2 reads SYDVKM. The CDR3 covers 14 residues. The chain's CDR3 is CASSRPGTGSEQFF. The CDR3 nucleotides read TGTGCCAGCAGCCGTCCCGGGACAGGTTCTGAGCAGTTCTTC.

This rearrangement joins TRBV18 to TRBJ1-1; no reliable D call. V lost 0 bases, J lost 0 bases, and 8 bases lay in between. From germline, CDR1 is KGHSH and CDR2 LQKENI. There are 15 residues in the CDR3. The CDR3 DNA follows: TGTGCCAGCTCACCACCCGGCACAATGAACACTGAAGCTTTCTTT. Encoded protein: CASSPPGTMNTEAFF.

The chain combines TRBV27 with TRBJ1-1; unclear D gene. The ends were cut back, 3 bases at V and 5 bases at J, with 10 bases in the middle. Germline V gene lookup returns CDR1 MNHEY and CDR2 SMNVEV (reference sequence). The CDR3 length is 13 residues. The DNA of the CDR3 is TGTGCCAGCAGTTTCGGTAGGGTGACTGAAGCTTTCTTT. Translated, it gives CASSFGRVTEAFF.

This sequence joins TRBV2 and TRBJ2-1; 13 bases map to TRBD2. The CDR3 has 16 amino acids. The V and J ends lost 1 base and 9 bases, in that order; junction bases with no gene match: 6. Germline V gives CDR1 SNHLY, CDR2 FYNNEI. The CDR3: CASSEGLAGGSGEQFF. The CDR3 nucleotides are TGTGCCAGCAGTGAAGGACTAGCGGGAGGAAGTGGTGAGCAGTTCTTC. Full variable domain (remainder filled in from reference TRBV2 and TRBJ2-1): EPEVTQTPSHQVTQMGQEVILRCVPISNHLYFYWYRQILGQKVEFLVSFYNNEISEKSEIFDDQFSVERPDGSNFTLKIRSTKLEDSAMYFCASSEGLAGGSGEQFFGPGTRLTVL.

The chain uses TRBV7-8 and TRBJ2-7; D is possibly TRBD2 (5 bases). Per germline, CDR1 SGHVS and CDR2 FQNEAQ. V lost 4 bases to trimming and J lost 4 bases, with 11 bases between them. CDR3 length: 13 residues. In nucleotides, the CDR3 is TGTGCCAGCAGCTCAGGCGGGCAGTACGAGCAGTACTTC. Translating gives CASSSGGQYEQYF.